This entry concerns a single T cell receptor (beta chain). The data are from a study of T-cell reconstitution after alpha-beta-depleted transplantation in children. Per germline, CDR1 SQVTM and CDR2 ANQGSEA. This CDR3 spans 14 amino acids. Unmatched junction bases numbered 7, after V lost 4 bases and J lost 3 bases. A library of TCRbeta sequences, prepared with unique molecular identifiers, was generated. One entry per CDR3 protein results from TCRdb running MiXCR on the PCR reads. The sample has 420,000 or so distinct CDR3 sequences; around 9.9% are singletons. The sample consisted of PBMCs from the stem cell graft donor, taken from the stem cell graft. The TCR was taken from a human donor who donated a stem cell graft to a child with acute myeloid leukemia. The chain is built from TRBV29-1 and TRBJ2-3, with 7 bases lining up with TRBD2. CDR3 amino acids: CSVVGTTPTDTQYF. The DNA for the CDR3 is TGCAGCGTTGTTGGGACTACCCCTACAGATACGCAGTATTTT.